This is a list of T cell receptor beta chains from one sample in a study of blood T cells in healthy people across ages. TCRdb itself ran the 5' RACE reads through MiXCR, one entry per CDR3 protein. This table holds a few hundred thousand distinct CDR3 sequences, about 55% found once. The sequenced sample was blood. The origin of the receptors is a man in his 60s in good health. Both conserved end residues are part of each CDR3. Clone size is stated in some rows and not others, as once, few, many or a class when expanded.

V gene	clone size	CDR3 protein
TRBV20-1	-	CSASTGGDYGYTF
TRBV9	many	CASSAGYEQYF
TRBV11-2	few	CASSLQGAKTEAFF
TRBV6-1	-	CARDSGRAKRGKDEQFF
TRBV28	many	CASSSTLLWQFF
TRBV14	once	CASSRGGGRNEKLFF
TRBV11-1	-	CASSRSGTKYEQYF
TRBV6-5	-	CASSVGLAGYNEQFF
TRBV20-1	-	CSARDPASGRTDTQYF
TRBV6-5	-	CASSYRGLGADKNIQYF
TRBV29-1	-	CSVDQGVNTEAFF
TRBV6-5	-	CASSYSPRSGDLYNEQFF
TRBV7-2	few	CASSPDSVRDEQYF
TRBV20-1	-	CSARDSDRMNTEAFF
TRBV5-1	-	CAGQRRGYTF
TRBV20-1	-	CSARDGGNNEQFF
TRBV6-1	-	CASIVRTPTDTQYF
TRBV7-2	-	CASSFSGSGNEQFF
TRBV29-1	-	CSVEESSNQPQHF
TRBV6-1	-	CASSGAHTDTQYF
TRBV12-3/TRBV12-4	-	CASSPSPGRGYTF
TRBV4-2	-	CASSQDESLASTDTQYF
TRBV10-3	-	CAISRSGDTQYF
TRBV4-3	-	CASSQYSQAGGTDTQYF
TRBV9	-	CASSPRRSFPNHGYTF
TRBV12-3/TRBV12-4	many	CASSFGPYEQYF
TRBV12-3/TRBV12-4	-	CASSLALAGVADTQYF
TRBV11-1	once	CASSSSSGGGQETQYF
TRBV19	once	CASSMGLAGTDTQYF
TRBV6-2/TRBV6-3	-	CASKEAGGNTEAFF
TRBV7-9	many	CASSPNRGAAGYTF
TRBV3-1	-	CASSQSDKTYEQYF
TRBV7-9	few	CASSPRPAYEQYF
TRBV6-5	-	CASSYSSASGSGDTQYF
TRBV20-1	few	CSARRDALTDQPQHF
TRBV20-1	-	CSARKDRGHTEAFF
TRBV6-2/TRBV6-3	-	CASSYSGEFGGYTF
TRBV6-1	-	CASSGGTSGAQYF
TRBV18	-	CASSQTMGTQETQYF
TRBV3-1	-	CASSLDSGKETQYF
TRBV9	-	CASSGRPGPSTDTQYF
TRBV25-1	few	CASARAKDEQYF
TRBV15	-	CATSISSGGFYEQYF
TRBV27	few	CASRRGQGANTEAFF
TRBV5-1	once	CASSSTGTVNTEAFF
TRBV25-1	-	CARDSAYEQYF
TRBV15	few	CATSRDGQAHQPQHF
TRBV20-1	-	CSARQPPRGTGSGANVLTF
TRBV7-8	few	CASSLDGTGGRVETQYF
TRBV28	-	CASSWARASYEQYF
TRBV29-1	-	CSVEGTSGRWDEQYF
TRBV5-1	once	CASSPRTGRYEQYF
TRBV20-1	few	CSATGTGGEVKYF
TRBV7-2	-	CASSLAKGRIADTQYF
TRBV20-1	-	CSATPHASGGAREKLFF
TRBV4-3	-	CASSQDMIAKNIQYF
TRBV20-1	once	CSAQGQEVPYEQYF
TRBV20-1	few	CSADVTNTQYF
TRBV24-1	few	CATSDDGTGYNEQFF